The 16 T cell receptor beta chains listed next were all sequenced from one sample in a study of blood T cell repertoires in COVID-19. The method was immunoSEQ multiplex PCR; TCRdb's version includes in-frame clones alone and lacks a portion of them. The repertoire has fewer than 350,000 clones, 85% of them found once; the top ten carry 1.5% to 2%. Sequences were obtained from PBMCs or T cells enriched from blood (not recorded which). Receptors were obtained from a woman in her 30s who had been exposed to COVID-19.

The rearrangement uses TRBV15 and TRBJ1-1, with D uncertain. CDR3 size: 15 residues. Trimming cost V 0 bases and J 0 bases, with 8 bases left between them. Germline CDR1 reads LNHNV; CDR2 reads YYDKDF (reference sequence). The CDR3 loop is CATSRDQGVNTEAFF. DNA for the CDR3: TGTGCCACCAGCAGAGATCAAGGAGTGAACACTGAAGCTTTCTTT. Using reference TRBV15 and TRBJ1-1 for the parts outside the CDR3, the full variable domain is DAMVIQNPRYQVTQFGKPVTLSCSQTLNHNVMYWYQQKSSQAPKLLFHYYDKDFNNEADTPDNFQSRRPNTSFCFLDIRSPGLGDTAMYLCATSRDQGVNTEAFFGQGTRLTVV.

The chain combines TRBV9 with TRBJ1-4, with 10 bases identical to TRBD1. V lost 2 bases to trimming and J lost 3 bases; unmatched junction nucleotides: 7. The CDR3 length is 17 residues. CDR1 is SGDLS, CDR2 YYNGEE, per germline. DNA for the CDR3: TGTGCCAGCAGCGTCCGACCCGGGACAGGGGCTAATGAAAAACTGTTTTTT. It translates to CASSVRPGTGANEKLFF.

The J gene is TRBJ2-1, the V gene TRBV29-1, with TRBD1 matching over 8 bases. V lost 6 bases and J lost 9; bases outside the gene matches: 13. CDR1 and CDR2 (germline): SQVTM, ANQGSEA. This CDR3 has 14 residues. CDR3 nucleotide sequence: TGCAGCGTCTCAAGGCCGGACAGGGCGTTTGAGCAGTTCTTC. The encoded protein is CSVSRPDRAFEQFF.

V is TRBV28 and J is TRBJ2-1; TRBD2 matches at 12 bases. Per the germline V gene, CDR1 is MDHEN and CDR2 is SYDVKM. The CDR3 length is 16 residues. V dropped 6 bases and J dropped 6; count of bases not matched to a gene: 9. Written as DNA, the CDR3 is TGTGCCAGCAGCCCTTGGACTAGCGGGAAAAGCAATGAGCAGTTCTTC. Translating gives CASSPWTSGKSNEQFF.

A single count supports this clone. V and J are TRBV5-1 and TRBJ2-7, with 7 bases identical to TRBD1. The V and J ends lost 4 bases and 5 bases, in that order; junction bases with no gene match: 9. The CDR3 is made up of 14 amino acids. Germline loops: CDR1 SGHRS, CDR2 YFSETQ. Here the CDR3 DNA reads TGCGCCAGCAGCCTTGACAGGGTTGGGGACGAGCAGTACTTC. Residues: CASSLDRVGDEQYF.

The chain couples TRBV5-1 to TRBJ1-1, with unresolved D. Germline lookup yields CDR1 SGHRS and CDR2 YFSETQ. V was cut by 0 bases and J by 1 base, with 13 bases left in between. CDR3 size: 16 residues. This CDR3 is CASSLEWRSRNTEAFF. CDR3 sequence (DNA): TGCGCCAGCAGCTTGGAGTGGAGGAGTCGGAACACTGAAGCTTTCTTT.

V is TRBV4-1 and J is TRBJ1-1; no reliable D call. Between the trimmed V and J ends, which lost 5 bases and 1 base, there was a span of 11 bases. Per the germline V gene, CDR1 is MGHRA and CDR2 is YSYEKL. The CDR3 runs to 14 residues. CDR3 nucleotides: TGCGCCAGCAGCTATCGCAGTGGGAACACTGAAGCTTTCTTT. Its protein product is CASSYRSGNTEAFF.

The chain combines TRBV10-2 with TRBJ1-3; D perhaps matches TRBD1 (6 bases). Germline V gene data show CDR1 as WSHSY and CDR2 as SAAADI. Trimming pared 8 bases from V and 0 bases from J, leaving 11 bases between. This CDR3 is built from 14 residues. The chain's CDR3 is CASSRGHSGNTIYF. CDR3 DNA: TGCGCCAGCTCTCGGGGACACTCTGGAAACACCATATATTTT.

The V call is TRBV28, the J call TRBJ1-2; 11 nucleotides agree with TRBD1. CDR3 length equals 14 residues. The germline V gene encodes CDR1 MDHEN and CDR2 SYDVKM. The ends lost 2 bases at V and 4 bases at J; junction bases unmatched: 0. The CDR3 DNA is TGTGCCAGCAGTTTAGGACAGGGGGCCTATGGCTACACCTTC. It specifies CASSLGQGAYGYTF.

A single count supports this clone. The V gene is TRBV11-3, the J gene TRBJ2-5, with D unresolved. The CDR3 is 15 residues long. V lost 2 bases to trimming and J lost 0 bases, with 10 bases between them. Germline CDR1 and CDR2: SGHNT and YENEEA. CDR3 sequence reads: CASSLRADYQETQYF. CDR3 DNA: TGTGCCAGCAGCTTACGCGCCGACTACCAAGAGACCCAGTACTTC.

The table lists this clone with a count of one. V usage is TRBV30 and J usage is TRBJ1-1; 7 bases are a match to TRBD1. The CDR3 totals 14 residues. Germline loops: CDR1 GTSNPN, CDR2 SVGIG (reference sequence). After removal of 4 bases from V and 6 bases from J, the junction contained 11 bases not matched to a gene. CDR3 region: CAWKKDRDGAEAFF. For the CDR3, the DNA is TGTGCCTGGAAAAAAGACAGGGATGGCGCTGAAGCTTTCTTT.

V usage is TRBV9 and J usage is TRBJ1-2, with no clear D. The germline gives CDR1 SGDLS, CDR2 YYNGEE. The V gene lost 3 bases and the J gene lost 2 bases, with 8 bases spanning the gap. This CDR3 is built from 13 residues. CDR3 loop: CASSGRVNYGYTF. CDR3 bases: TGTGCCAGCAGCGGTCGGGTAAACTATGGCTACACCTTC.

The chain employs TRBV27 and TRBJ1-1; D uncertain. Germline V gene sequence: CDR1 MNHEY, CDR2 SMNVEV (reference sequence). Trimming took 2 bases from V and 1 from J, leaving 8 bases between them. The CDR3 contains 14 residues. Here the CDR3 DNA reads TGTGCCAGCAGTTTAAGCTCCGCGAACACTGAAGCTTTCTTT. Translation: CASSLSSANTEAFF.

The rearrangement links TRBV4-2 to TRBJ2-1, with 13 nucleotides matching TRBD2. Germline V CDR1 and CDR2: LGHNA, YNFKEQ. V shed 4 bases and J 2 bases; nucleotides not matched to a gene: 2. The CDR3 covers 16 residues. The CDR3, as DNA: TGTGCCAGCAGCCCTGGACTAGCGGGAGCCTACAATGAGCAGTTCTTC. It yields the protein CASSPGLAGAYNEQFF.

The rearrangement links TRBV19 to TRBJ1-1; TRBD1 matches at 7 bases. Germline V CDR1 and CDR2: LNHDA, SQIVND (reference sequence). This CDR3 spans 12 amino acids. The V and J ends lost 4 bases and 9 bases, in that order; junction bases with no gene match: 5. CDR3 in DNA: TGTGCCAGTAGTAGAGGACAGGAGAAAGCTTTCTTT. It specifies CASSRGQEKAFF. Looking up the rest from reference TRBV19 and TRBJ1-1 gives the full variable domain: DGGITQSPKYLFRKEGQNVTLSCEQNLNHDAMYWYRQDPGQGLRLIYYSQIVNDFQKGDIAEGYSVSREKKESFPLTVTSAQKNPTAFYLCASSRGQEKAFFGQGTRLTVV.

The CDR3 loop reads CASSVGGQGDYGYTF. In DNA form, the CDR3 reads TGTGCCAGCAGCGTCGGGGGACAGGGGGACTATGGCTACACCTTC. The V and J genes are TRBV9 and TRBJ1-2; TRBD1 matches 11 bases. This CDR3 comprises 15 residues. With V trimmed by 2 bases and J by 3 bases, 3 bases remained unmatched. The germline V gene encodes CDR1 SGDLS and CDR2 YYNGEE. The variable domain in full, completed from reference TRBV9 and TRBJ1-2, reads DSGVTQTPKHLITATGQRVTLRCSPRSGDLSVYWYQQSLDQGLQFLIQYYNGEERAKGNILERFSAQQFPDLHSELNLSSLELGDSALYFCASSVGGQGDYGYTFGSGTRLTVV.